Shown below are 18 T cell receptor beta chains from a single sample sequenced in a study of CXCR3-negative and CXCR3-positive naive CD8 T cells. These receptors are not linked to any known antigen. UMI labels and 5' RACE were used to prepare the TRB cDNA libraries. TCRdb reprocessed the 5' RACE reads, with one entry per CDR3 protein and no DNA. The repertoire table contains under 150,000 distinct CDR3 sequences. Regarding the study as a whole: A higher hydrophobicity marked the TRB CDR3s of CXCR3-positive naive cells versus CXCR3-negative naive cells.

The sample was naive CXCR3+ CD8+ T cells from blood. Subset given: CD45RO-CCR7+CD27+CD95- naive CD8+ T cells expressing CXCR3 (TNR3+). The receptors were gathered from a human donor in good health. Some clones in this sample may be carry-over from other donors' samples.

The chain is built from TRBV28 and TRBJ2-3. The CDR3 runs to 13 residues. CDR1 and CDR2 from the germline V gene are MDHEN and SYDVKM. The CDR3 spells CASSAEARDTQYF.

The rearrangement uses TRBV7-7 and TRBJ2-2; TCRdb indicates TRBD1, and absent DNA this call remains unverified. The length of the CDR3 is 17 residues. Germline V gene data show CDR1 as SSHAT and CDR2 as FNYEAQ (reference sequence). The CDR3: CASSLSGRGLAAGELFF.

V and J are TRBV29-1 and TRBJ2-1; TCRdb indicates TRBD2, and absent DNA this call remains unverified. This CDR3 has 14 amino acids. CDR1 SQVTM and CDR2 ANQGSEA come from the germline V gene. This chain's CDR3 is CSALADSSYNEQFF.

The V gene is TRBV2, the J gene TRBJ1-1; the TCRdb D gene call, TRBD1, has no DNA to confirm it. The CDR3 covers 12 residues. Germline V lookup: CDR1 SNHLY, CDR2 FYNNEI. This chain's CDR3 is CASRQVNTEAFF.

V and J are TRBV12-2 and TRBJ2-3; there is no DNA to check the TCRdb D call of TRBD2. TRBV12-2 is a pseudogene locus. This CDR3 contains 17 residues. CDR3 loop: CASRLPPRRGRADTQYF.

The chain uses TRBV7-9 and TRBJ2-7. This CDR3 region has 11 residues. Germline V CDR1 and CDR2: SEHNR, FQNEAQ (reference sequence). The CDR3 sequence: CASSSQYEQYF.

The J gene is TRBJ2-1, the V gene TRBV9; TCRdb designates TRBD2, a call that cannot be tested without DNA. Germline V lookup: CDR1 SGDLS, CDR2 YYNGEE. The CDR3 has 15 residues. CDR3 sequence: CASSEGLAGDNEQFF.

The chain employs TRBV7-9 and TRBJ1-5. Germline lookup yields CDR1 SEHNR and CDR2 FQNEAQ (reference sequence). The length of the CDR3 is 12 residues. The CDR3 protein is CASSHINQPQHF. Complete variable domain (other parts from reference TRBV7-9 and TRBJ1-5): DTGVSQNPRHKITKRGQNVTFRCDPISEHNRLYWYRQTLGQGPEFLTYFQNEAQLEKSRLLSDRFSAERPKGSFSTLEIQRTEQGDSAMYLCASSHINQPQHFGDGTRLSIL.

The chain joins TRBV5-6 to TRBJ2-5; TCRdb selects TRBD1, and the lack of DNA leaves this call unchecked. Germline CDR1 and CDR2: SGHDT and YYEEEE. The CDR3 runs to 14 residues. The CDR3 sequence: CASSPSGGIETQYF.

This chain uses TRBV7-9 with TRBJ2-5; there is no DNA to check the TCRdb D call of TRBD2. Germline CDR1 and CDR2: SEHNR and FQNEAQ (reference sequence). This CDR3 region has 15 residues. The CDR3 protein is CASSSEREAQETQYF.

This chain uses TRBV6-2 or TRBV6-3 with TRBJ2-7; the D gene TCRdb calls, TRBD1, cannot be checked with no DNA. Germline lookup yields CDR1 MNHEY and CDR2 SVGEGT. This CDR3 is 16 amino acids long. This chain's CDR3 is CASSYSKTEQSYEQYF.

J is TRBJ1-1 and V is TRBV29-1; TCRdb's D call, TRBD1, is unchecked because there is no DNA. Germline V CDR1 and CDR2: SQVTM, ANQGSEA. The CDR3 has 14 residues. The chain's CDR3 is CSASTSGTVGRAFF.

V gene TRBV29-1 combines with J gene TRBJ2-1; without DNA, the TCRdb call of TRBD1 cannot be checked. From germline, CDR1 is SQVTM and CDR2 ANQGSEA. The CDR3 runs to 13 residues. CDR3 protein: CSVGGQGGNEQFF.

The V gene is TRBV7-3, the J gene TRBJ2-2; TCRdb designates TRBD1, a call that cannot be tested without DNA. Germline V gene sequence: CDR1 SGHTA, CDR2 FQGTGA. The CDR3 has 17 amino acids. The CDR3 spells CASSLNPGGPSTGELFF.

V gene TRBV9 combines with J gene TRBJ1-1. The length of the CDR3 is 12 residues. Germline loops: CDR1 SGDLS, CDR2 YYNGEE. CDR3 in amino acids: CASSGRDTEAFF.

The chain recombines TRBV28 with TRBJ2-1; absent DNA, TCRdb's TRBD1 call cannot be checked. The CDR3 length is 15 residues. The germline gives CDR1 MDHEN, CDR2 SYDVKM. CDR3 in amino acids: CASSFAGQGRNEQFF.

The rearrangement links TRBV7-6 to TRBJ2-5; without DNA, the TCRdb call of TRBD1 cannot be checked. Germline CDR1 is SGHVS and CDR2 is FNYEAQ. The CDR3 is made up of 15 amino acids. CDR3 region: CASSPFPTVGETQYF.

The CDR3 loop reads CASGTGQPQHF. This chain joins TRBV7-9 and TRBJ1-5; the TCRdb call, TRBD1, lacks DNA for checking. The CDR3 consists of 11 residues. Germline lookup yields CDR1 SEHNR and CDR2 FQNEAQ (reference sequence).